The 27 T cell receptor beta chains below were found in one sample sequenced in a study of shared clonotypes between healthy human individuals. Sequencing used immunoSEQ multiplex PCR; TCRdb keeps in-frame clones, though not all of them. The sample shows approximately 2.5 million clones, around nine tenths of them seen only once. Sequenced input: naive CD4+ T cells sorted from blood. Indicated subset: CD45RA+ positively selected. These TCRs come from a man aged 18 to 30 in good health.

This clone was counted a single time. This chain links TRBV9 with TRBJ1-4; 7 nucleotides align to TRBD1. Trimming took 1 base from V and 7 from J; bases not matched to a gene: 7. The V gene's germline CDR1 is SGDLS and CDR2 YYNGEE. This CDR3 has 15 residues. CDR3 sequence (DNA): TGTGCCAGCAGCGTACGACAGGGAGGGGGTGAAAAACTGTTTTTT. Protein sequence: CASSVRQGGGEKLFF.

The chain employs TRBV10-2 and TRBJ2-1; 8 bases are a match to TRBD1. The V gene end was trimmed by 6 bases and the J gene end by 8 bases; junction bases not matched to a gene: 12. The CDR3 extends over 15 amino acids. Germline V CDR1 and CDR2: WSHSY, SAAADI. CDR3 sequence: CASSFPGQVDDEQFF. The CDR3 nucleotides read TGCGCCAGCAGCTTTCCGGGACAGGTTGACGATGAGCAGTTCTTC.

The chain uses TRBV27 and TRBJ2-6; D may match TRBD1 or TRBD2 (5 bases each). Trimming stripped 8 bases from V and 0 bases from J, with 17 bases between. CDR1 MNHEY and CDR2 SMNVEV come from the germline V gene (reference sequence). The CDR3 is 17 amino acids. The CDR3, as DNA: TGTGCCAGCTCCCGGGACCGAATCGACTCTGGGGCCAACGTCCTGACTTTC. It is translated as CASSRDRIDSGANVLTF.

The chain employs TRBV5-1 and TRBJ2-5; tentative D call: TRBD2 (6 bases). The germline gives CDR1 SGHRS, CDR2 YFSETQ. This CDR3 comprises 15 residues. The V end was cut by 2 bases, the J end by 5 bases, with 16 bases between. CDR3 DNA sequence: TGCGCCAGCAGCTTCGGGGGTCCCCGGGGGGAGACCCAGTACTTC. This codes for CASSFGGPRGETQYF.

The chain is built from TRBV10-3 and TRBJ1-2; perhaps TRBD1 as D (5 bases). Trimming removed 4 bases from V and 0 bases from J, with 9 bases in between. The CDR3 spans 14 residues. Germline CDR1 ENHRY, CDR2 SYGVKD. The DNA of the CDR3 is TGTGCCATCAGTGGGGGACCTGCTAACTATGGCTACACCTTC. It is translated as CAISGGPANYGYTF.

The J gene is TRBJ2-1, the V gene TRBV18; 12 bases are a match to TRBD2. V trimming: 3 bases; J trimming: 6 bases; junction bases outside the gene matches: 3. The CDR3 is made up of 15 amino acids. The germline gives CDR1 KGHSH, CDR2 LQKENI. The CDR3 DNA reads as TGTGCCAGCTCACCCATGGGACTAGCGGGCAATGAGCAGTTCTTC. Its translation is CASSPMGLAGNEQFF.

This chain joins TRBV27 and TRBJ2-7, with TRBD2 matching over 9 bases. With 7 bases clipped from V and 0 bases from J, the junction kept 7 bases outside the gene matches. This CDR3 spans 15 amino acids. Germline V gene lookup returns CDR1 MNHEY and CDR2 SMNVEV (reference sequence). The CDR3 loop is CASTPSGRSSYEQYF. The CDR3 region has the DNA TGTGCCAGCACCCCGAGCGGGAGGAGCTCCTACGAGCAGTACTTC.

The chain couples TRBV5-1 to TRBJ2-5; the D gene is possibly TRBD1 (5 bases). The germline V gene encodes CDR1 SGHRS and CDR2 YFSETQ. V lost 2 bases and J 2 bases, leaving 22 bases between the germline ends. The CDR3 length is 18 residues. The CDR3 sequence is CASSLMIQGNGYQETQYF. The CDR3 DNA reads TGCGCCAGCAGCTTAATGATCCAGGGAAATGGGTATCAAGAGACCCAGTACTTC.

The CDR3 is CASSGGPPGQANYGYTF. CDR3 sequence (DNA): TGTGCCAGCAGCGGCGGACCCCCGGGACAGGCTAACTATGGCTACACCTTC. This chain joins TRBV5-4 and TRBJ1-2; 8 nucleotides agree with TRBD1. With 4 bases clipped from V and 0 bases from J, the junction kept 11 bases outside the gene matches. Germline CDR1 reads SGHNT; CDR2 reads YYREEE (reference sequence). This CDR3 is built from 17 residues.

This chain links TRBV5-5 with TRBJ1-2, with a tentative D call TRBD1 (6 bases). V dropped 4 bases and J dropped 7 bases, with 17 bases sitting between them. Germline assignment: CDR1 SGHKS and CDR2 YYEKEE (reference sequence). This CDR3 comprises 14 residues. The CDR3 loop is CASSLIGGAGGYTF. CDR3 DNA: TGTGCCAGCAGCCTCATAGGGGGGGCTGGTGGCTACACCTTC.

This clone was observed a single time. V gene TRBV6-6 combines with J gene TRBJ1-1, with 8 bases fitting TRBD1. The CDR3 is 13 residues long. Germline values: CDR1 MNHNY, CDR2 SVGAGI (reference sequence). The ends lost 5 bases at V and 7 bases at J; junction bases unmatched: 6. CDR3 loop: CASSRNRGGEAFF. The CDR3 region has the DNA TGTGCCAGCAGTAGGAACAGGGGGGGTGAAGCTTTCTTT.

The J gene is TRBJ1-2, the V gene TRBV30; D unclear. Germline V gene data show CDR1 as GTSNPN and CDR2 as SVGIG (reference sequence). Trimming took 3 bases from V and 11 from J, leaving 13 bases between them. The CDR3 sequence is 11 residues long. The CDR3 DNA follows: TGTGCCTGGAGCCGAGACCCTCAATACACCTTC. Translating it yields CAWSRDPQYTF. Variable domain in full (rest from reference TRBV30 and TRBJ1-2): SQTIHQWPATLVQPVGSPLSLECTVEGTSNPNLYWYRQAAGRGLQLLFYSVGIGQISSEVPQNLSASRPQDRQFILSSKKLLLSDSGFYLCAWSRDPQYTFGSGTRLTVV.

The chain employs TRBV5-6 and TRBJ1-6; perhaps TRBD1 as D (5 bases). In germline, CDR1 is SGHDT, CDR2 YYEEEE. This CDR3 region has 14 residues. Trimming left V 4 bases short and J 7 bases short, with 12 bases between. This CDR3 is CASSRWDLNSPLHF. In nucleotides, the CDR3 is TGTGCCAGCAGCAGGTGGGACCTCAATTCACCCCTCCACTTT.

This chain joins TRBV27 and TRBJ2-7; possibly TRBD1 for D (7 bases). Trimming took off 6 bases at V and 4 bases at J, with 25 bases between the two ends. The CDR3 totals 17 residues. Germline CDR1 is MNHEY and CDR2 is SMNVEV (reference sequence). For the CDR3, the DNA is TGTGCCAGCAGCCGACTACCAGGGACAGTCGGAGGGTACGAGCAGTACTTC. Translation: CASSRLPGTVGGYEQYF.

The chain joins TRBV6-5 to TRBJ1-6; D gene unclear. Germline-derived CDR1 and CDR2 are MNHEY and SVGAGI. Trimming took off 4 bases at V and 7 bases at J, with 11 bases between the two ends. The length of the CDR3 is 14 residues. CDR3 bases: TGTGCCAGCAGTTCACCAGATTCGAATTCACCCCTCCACTTT. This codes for CASSSPDSNSPLHF.

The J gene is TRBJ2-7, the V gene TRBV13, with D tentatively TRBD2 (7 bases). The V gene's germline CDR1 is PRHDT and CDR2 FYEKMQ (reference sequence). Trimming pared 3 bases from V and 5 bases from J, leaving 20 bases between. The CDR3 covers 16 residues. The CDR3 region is CASSFGAGALIHEQYF. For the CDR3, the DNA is TGTGCCAGCAGCTTCGGGGCGGGGGCTTTAATCCACGAGCAGTACTTC.

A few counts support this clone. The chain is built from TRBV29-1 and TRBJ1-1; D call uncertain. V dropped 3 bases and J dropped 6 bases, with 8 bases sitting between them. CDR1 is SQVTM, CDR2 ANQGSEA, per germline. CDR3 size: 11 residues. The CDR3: CSVDTRAEAFF. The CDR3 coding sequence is TGCAGCGTTGATACCCGGGCTGAAGCTTTCTTT.

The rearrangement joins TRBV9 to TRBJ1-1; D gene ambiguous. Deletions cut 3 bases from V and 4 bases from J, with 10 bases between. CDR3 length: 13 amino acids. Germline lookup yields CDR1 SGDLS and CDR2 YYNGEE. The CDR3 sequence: CASSAQTGTEAFF. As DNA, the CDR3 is TGTGCCAGCAGCGCTCAGACGGGCACTGAAGCTTTCTTT. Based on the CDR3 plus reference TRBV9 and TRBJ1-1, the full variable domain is DSGVTQTPKHLITATGQRVTLRCSPRSGDLSVYWYQQSLDQGLQFLIQYYNGEERAKGNILERFSAQQFPDLHSELNLSSLELGDSALYFCASSAQTGTEAFFGQGTRLTVV.

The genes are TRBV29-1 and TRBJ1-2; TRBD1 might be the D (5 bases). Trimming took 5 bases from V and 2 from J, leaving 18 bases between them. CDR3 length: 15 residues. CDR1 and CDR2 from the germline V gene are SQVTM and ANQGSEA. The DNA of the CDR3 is TGCAGCGTTCAAAGGGGATGGGGGACGAACTATGGCTACACCTTC. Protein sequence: CSVQRGWGTNYGYTF.

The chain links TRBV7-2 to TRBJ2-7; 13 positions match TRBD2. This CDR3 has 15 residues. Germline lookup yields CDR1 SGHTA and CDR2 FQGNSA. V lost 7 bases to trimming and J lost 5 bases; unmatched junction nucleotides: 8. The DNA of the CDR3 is TGTGCCAGCACCGCGGGACTAGCGGGGCTCCACGAGCAGTACTTC. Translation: CASTAGLAGLHEQYF.

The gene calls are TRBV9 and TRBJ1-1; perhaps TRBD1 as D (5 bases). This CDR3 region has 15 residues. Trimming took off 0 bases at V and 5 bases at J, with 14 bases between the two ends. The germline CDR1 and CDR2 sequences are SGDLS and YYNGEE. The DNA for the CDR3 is TGTGCCAGCAGCGTAGATCCCGGGGGTCCGACTGAAGCTTTCTTT. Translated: CASSVDPGGPTEAFF.

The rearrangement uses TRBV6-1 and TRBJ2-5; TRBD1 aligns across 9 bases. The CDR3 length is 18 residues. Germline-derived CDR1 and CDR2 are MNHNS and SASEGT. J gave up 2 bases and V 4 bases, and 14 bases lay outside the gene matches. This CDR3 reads CASSASDRGFAWQETQYF. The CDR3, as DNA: TGTGCCAGCAGTGCATCGGACAGGGGATTCGCCTGGCAAGAGACCCAGTACTTC.

In nucleotides, the CDR3 is TGTGCCAGCAGCCTCGGGACAGTAGCAGATACGCAGTATTTT. This codes for CASSLGTVADTQYF. The gene calls are TRBV14 and TRBJ2-3; 7 bases fit TRBD1. Trimming cost V 4 bases and J 4 bases; bases outside gene matches: 5. The CDR3 loop spans 14 amino acids. In germline, CDR1 is SGHDN, CDR2 FVKESK.

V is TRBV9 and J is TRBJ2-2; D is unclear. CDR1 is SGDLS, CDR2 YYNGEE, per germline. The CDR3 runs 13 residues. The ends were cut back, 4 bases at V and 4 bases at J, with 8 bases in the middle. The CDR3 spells CASSPHPTGELFF. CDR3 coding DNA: TGTGCCAGCAGCCCCCATCCCACCGGGGAGCTGTTTTTT. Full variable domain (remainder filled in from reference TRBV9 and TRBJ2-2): DSGVTQTPKHLITATGQRVTLRCSPRSGDLSVYWYQQSLDQGLQFLIQYYNGEERAKGNILERFSAQQFPDLHSELNLSSLELGDSALYFCASSPHPTGELFFGEGSRLTVL.

The chain's CDR3 is CASSQLRTGGRDEAFF. The CDR3 DNA follows: TGTGCCAGCAGCCAGCTAAGGACAGGGGGTAGGGATGAAGCTTTCTTT. The chain recombines TRBV5-6 with TRBJ1-1; TRBD1 matches 10 bases. Germline CDR1 reads SGHDT; CDR2 reads YYEEEE. The CDR3 contains 16 residues. V was clipped by 4 bases and J by 7 bases; unmatched bases: 13.

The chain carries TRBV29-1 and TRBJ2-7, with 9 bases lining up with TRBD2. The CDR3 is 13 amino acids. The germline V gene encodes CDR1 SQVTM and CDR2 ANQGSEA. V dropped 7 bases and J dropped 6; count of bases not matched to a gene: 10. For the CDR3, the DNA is TGCAGCGCCGGCTGGCGGGAGGGCCCCGAGCAGTACTTC. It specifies CSAGWREGPEQYF.

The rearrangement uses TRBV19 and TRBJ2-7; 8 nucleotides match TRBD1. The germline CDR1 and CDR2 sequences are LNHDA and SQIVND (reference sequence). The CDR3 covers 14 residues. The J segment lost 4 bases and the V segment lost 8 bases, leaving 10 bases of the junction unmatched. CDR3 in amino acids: CASGKQGGAYEQYF. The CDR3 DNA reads TGTGCCAGTGGTAAACAGGGGGGCGCATACGAGCAGTACTTC.